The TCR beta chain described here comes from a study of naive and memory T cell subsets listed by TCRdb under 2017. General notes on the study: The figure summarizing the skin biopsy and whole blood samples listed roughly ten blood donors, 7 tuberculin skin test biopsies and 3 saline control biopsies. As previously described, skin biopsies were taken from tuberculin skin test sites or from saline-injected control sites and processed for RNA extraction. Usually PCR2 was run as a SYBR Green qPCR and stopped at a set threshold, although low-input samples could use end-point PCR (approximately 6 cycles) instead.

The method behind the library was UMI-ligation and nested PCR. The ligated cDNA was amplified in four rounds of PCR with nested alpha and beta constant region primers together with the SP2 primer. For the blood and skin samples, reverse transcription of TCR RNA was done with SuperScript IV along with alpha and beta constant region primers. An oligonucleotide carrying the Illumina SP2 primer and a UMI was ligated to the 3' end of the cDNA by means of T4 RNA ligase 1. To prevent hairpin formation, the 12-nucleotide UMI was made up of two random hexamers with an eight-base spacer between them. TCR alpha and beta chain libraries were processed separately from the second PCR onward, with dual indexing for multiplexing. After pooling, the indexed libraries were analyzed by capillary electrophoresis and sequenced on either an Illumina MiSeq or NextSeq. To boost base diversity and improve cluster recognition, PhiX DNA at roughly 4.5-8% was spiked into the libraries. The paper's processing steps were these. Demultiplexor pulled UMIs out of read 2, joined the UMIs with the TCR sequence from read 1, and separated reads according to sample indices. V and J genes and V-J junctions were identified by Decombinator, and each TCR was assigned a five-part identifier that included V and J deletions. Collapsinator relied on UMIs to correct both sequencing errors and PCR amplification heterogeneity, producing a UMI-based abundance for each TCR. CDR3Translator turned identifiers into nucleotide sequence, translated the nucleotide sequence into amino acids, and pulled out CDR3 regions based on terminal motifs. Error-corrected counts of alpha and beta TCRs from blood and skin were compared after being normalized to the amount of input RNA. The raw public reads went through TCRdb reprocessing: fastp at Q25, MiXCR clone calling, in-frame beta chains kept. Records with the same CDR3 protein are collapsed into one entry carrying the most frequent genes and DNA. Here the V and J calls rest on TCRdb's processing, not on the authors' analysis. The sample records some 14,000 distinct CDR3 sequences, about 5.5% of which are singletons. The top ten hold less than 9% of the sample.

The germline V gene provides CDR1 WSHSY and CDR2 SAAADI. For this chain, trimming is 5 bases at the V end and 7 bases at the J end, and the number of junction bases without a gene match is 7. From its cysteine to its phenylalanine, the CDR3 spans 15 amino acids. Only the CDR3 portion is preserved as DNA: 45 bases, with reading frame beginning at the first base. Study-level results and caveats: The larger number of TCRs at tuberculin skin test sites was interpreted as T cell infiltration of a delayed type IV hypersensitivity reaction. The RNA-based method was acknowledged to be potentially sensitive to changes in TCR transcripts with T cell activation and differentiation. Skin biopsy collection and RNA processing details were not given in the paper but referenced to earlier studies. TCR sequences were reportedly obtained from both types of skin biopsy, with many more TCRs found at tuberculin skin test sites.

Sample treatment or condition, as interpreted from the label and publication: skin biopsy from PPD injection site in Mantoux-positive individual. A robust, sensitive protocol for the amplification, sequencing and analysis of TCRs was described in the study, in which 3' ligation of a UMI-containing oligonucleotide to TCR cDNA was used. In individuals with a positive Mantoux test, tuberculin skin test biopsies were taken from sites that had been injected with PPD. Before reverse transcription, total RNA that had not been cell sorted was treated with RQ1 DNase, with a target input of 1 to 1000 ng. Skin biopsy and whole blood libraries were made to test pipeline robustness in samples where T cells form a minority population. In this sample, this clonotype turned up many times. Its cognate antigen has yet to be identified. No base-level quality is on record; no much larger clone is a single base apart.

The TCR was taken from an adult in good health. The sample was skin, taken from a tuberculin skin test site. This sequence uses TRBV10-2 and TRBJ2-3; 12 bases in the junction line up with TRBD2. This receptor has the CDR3 CASSRLAGDKNTQYF. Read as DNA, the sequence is TGCGCCAGCAGTCGACTAGCGGGGGACAAAAATACGCAGTATTTT.